This is a list of T cell receptor beta chains from one sample in a study of blood T cell repertoires in COVID-19. Sequenced by immunoSEQ multiplex PCR; TCRdb stores in-frame clones only, minus some. In the table there are tens of thousands of clones, roughly 86% of which are singletons. Specimen: peripheral blood. The receptor source for this set is an elderly woman in a cohort sampled during active or convalescent COVID-19. CDR3s include the opening cysteine and the closing phenylalanine or tryptophan. Rows may omit the clone size; those that give it use once, few, many or a size class.

J gene	clone size	CDR3 length	V gene	CDR3 protein
TRBJ2-2	NA	17	TRBV5-1	CASSLARVAGVTGELFF
TRBJ2-2	few	16	TRBV5-1	CASSRVDSPGTGELFF
TRBJ1-3	NA	15	TRBV6-1	CASSERGVSGNTIYF
TRBJ1-2	few	16	TRBV6-5	CASSWRTEGSGYGYTF
TRBJ2-2	NA	16	TRBV19	CASSIVGTGNTGELFF
TRBJ2-2	NA	14	TRBV24-1	CATSSSGRSGELFF
TRBJ2-1	NA	14	TRBV14	CASSPTNPYNEQFF
TRBJ1-1	NA	15	TRBV10-3	CAISDRGGHNTEAFF
TRBJ2-2	NA	13	TRBV29-1	CSASGQNTGELFF
TRBJ1-6	few	16	TRBV5-1	CASSLASGTVYSPLHF
TRBJ1-3	few	12	TRBV2	CASSEEGTAQYF
TRBJ2-7	NA	15	TRBV2	CASSENLRTAGEQYF
TRBJ1-1	NA	15	TRBV10-2	CASSGSGRVNTEAFF
TRBJ2-5	NA	14	TRBV2	CASSQDIMGETQYF
TRBJ1-2	NA	14	TRBV3-1/TRBV3-2	CASSLDRGSKGYTF
TRBJ2-2	NA	15	TRBV10-3	CAIKGLAGDTGELFF
TRBJ2-1	NA	15	TRBV5-6	CASSITRGLMGEQFF
TRBJ1-1	few	17	TRBV3-1/TRBV3-2	CASSFSGLQGLSTEAFF
TRBJ1-1	once	13	TRBV5-1	CASSSTANTEAFF
TRBJ2-1	NA	13	TRBV5-1	CASSLDRVNEQFF
TRBJ1-1	NA	14	TRBV2	CATKIRGALSEAFF
TRBJ2-5	NA	13	TRBV12-3/TRBV12-4	CASSLGRRETQYF
TRBJ1-4	NA	13	TRBV7-2	CASSTYRNEKLFF
TRBJ1-5	NA	16	TRBV19	CASSNRWSESNQPQHF
TRBJ1-2	NA	13	TRBV2	CASSVGQNYGYTF
TRBJ1-3	NA	14	TRBV10-3	CAIRDRGHGNTIYF
TRBJ2-5	NA	15	TRBV10-3	CAIRRTSGPEETQYF
TRBJ2-1	NA	14	TRBV5-1	CASTPIPTYNEQFF
TRBJ1-2	once	15	TRBV5-1	CASSLEGGIGYGYTF
TRBJ1-6	NA	13	TRBV19	CASSIQEESPLHF
TRBJ2-1	NA	15	TRBV5-1	CASSLSGNSYNEQFF
TRBJ2-3	NA	15	TRBV5-1	CASTDRGQLRDTQYF
TRBJ2-1	NA	15	TRBV28	CASSSSGTLYNEQFF
TRBJ1-5	NA	14	TRBV24-1	CATSDVDRGQPQHF
TRBJ1-2	NA	12	TRBV25-1	CASSGTGRGYTF
TRBJ1-1	NA	15	TRBV18	CASSLGQGSNTEAFF
TRBJ1-4	NA	14	TRBV5-1	CASGEQGTNEKLFF
TRBJ1-5	few	15	TRBV16	CASTDRGDSNQPQHF
TRBJ2-1	NA	15	TRBV5-4	CASSLGAMVHNEQFF
TRBJ2-6	NA	15	TRBV28	CASSSDRVGANVLTF
TRBJ1-5	NA	15	TRBV6-2/TRBV6-3	CASSQPPAGVQPQHF
TRBJ1-3	NA	14	TRBV27	CASSLSPGGNTIYF
TRBJ1-2	NA	13	TRBV19	CASSIGPIYGYTF
TRBJ2-1	NA	11	TRBV6-5	CASSLGLEQFF
TRBJ2-1	NA	14	TRBV29-1	CSVSGGAAGREQFF
TRBJ2-7	NA	12	TRBV28	CASNSGNFKQYF
TRBJ1-1	NA	14	TRBV24-1	CATSDSGFSTEAFF
TRBJ2-3	NA	15	TRBV28	CASSFQAGSTDTQYF
TRBJ1-6	NA	13	TRBV19	CASTGGRNSPLHF
TRBJ1-1	NA	15	TRBV9	CASSVESGFATEAFF
TRBJ1-6	NA	18	TRBV2	CASRDGGSHPGENSPLHF
TRBJ1-2	few	14	TRBV15	CATSSEGRTYGYTF
TRBJ1-6	NA	15	TRBV2	CASTADRTNNSPLHF
TRBJ2-3	NA	15	TRBV6-5	CASRRGQGGTDTQYF
TRBJ1-1	NA	14	TRBV19	CASSKTGMNTEAFF
TRBJ1-2	once	18	TRBV3-1/TRBV3-2	CASSSFGTVSPRGYGYTF
TRBJ2-3	NA	15	TRBV6-6	CASRTSGRGADTQYF